This entry describes one TCR beta chain. In the authors' workflow: For nucleated cells, counts were estimated from reference gene primer amplification. Only in-frame clones appear in the TCRdb table, and some are missing; sequencing was by immunoSEQ multiplex PCR. From that table come the V and J calls and clone size; the DNA was used to work out D and trimming. In the table there are around 420,000 clones, 88% of which are singletons. V lost 1 base to trimming and J lost 3 bases, with 15 bases between them. The CDR3 is made up of 16 amino acids. Germline assignment: CDR1 SEHNR and CDR2 FQNEAQ (reference sequence). This sample was included in a study of blood T cell repertoires in COVID-19. As for the study in general: Samples representing acute and convalescent COVID-19 were sourced from the United States, Italy and Spain.

Participants were aged 18 to 89 years, lived in around 22 US areas, and enrolled virtually. The chain couples TRBV7-9 to TRBJ1-1, with D possibly matching TRBD1 (5 bases). The clonotype originates from a woman aged 40 to 50 with acute COVID-19. The sample was PBMCs or T cells enriched from blood (not recorded which). CDR3 sequence (DNA): TGTGCCAGCAGCTTAGTGAGGCCGGGAGGGGACACTGAAGCTTTCTTT. Its translation: CASSLVRPGGDTEAFF.